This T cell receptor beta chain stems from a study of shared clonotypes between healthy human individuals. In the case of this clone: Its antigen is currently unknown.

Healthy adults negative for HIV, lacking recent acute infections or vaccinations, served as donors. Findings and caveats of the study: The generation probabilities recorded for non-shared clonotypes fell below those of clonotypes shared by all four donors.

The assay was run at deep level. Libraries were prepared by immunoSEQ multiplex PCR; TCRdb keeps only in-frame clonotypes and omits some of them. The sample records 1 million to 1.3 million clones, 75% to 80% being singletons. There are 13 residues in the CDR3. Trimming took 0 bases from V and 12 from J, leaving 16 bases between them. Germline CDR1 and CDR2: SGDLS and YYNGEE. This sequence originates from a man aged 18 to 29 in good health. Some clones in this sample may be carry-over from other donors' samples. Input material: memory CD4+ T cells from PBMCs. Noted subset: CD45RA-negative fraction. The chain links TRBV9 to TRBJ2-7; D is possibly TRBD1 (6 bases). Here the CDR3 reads CASSVEGDTRVYF. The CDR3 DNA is TGTGCCAGCAGCGTAGAGGGGGATACTAGGGTGTACTTC.